The clone carrying this TCR beta chain was found a few times. Its antigen remains unknown. The data belong to a study of T-cell memory formation after mild COVID-19. Findings and limits, study-wide: The appearance of some responding clones in pre-infection memory suggested that cross-reactive memory joined.

J gave up 4 bases and V 3 bases, and 12 bases lay outside the gene matches. There are 18 residues in the CDR3. CDR1 and CDR2 from the germline V gene are SEHNR and FQNEAQ (reference sequence). A 5'RACE reaction primed in the constant segment made cDNA libraries of TCR alpha and TCR beta, and these carried sample barcodes and UMIs. TCRdb redid the calling of the 5' RACE reads with MiXCR, one entry per CDR3 protein. Counted here are a few hundred thousand distinct CDR3 sequences, roughly 14% occurring once; the ten biggest clones make up about 20%. The sequencing sample was made of PBMCs or a T cell subset sorted from them (not recorded which). The clonotype originates from a man aged 18-30 years who had mild COVID-19 (a few samples of this study predate the infection). Cell type and time point are not known. V usage is TRBV7-9 and J usage is TRBJ2-3; 11 nucleotides match TRBD2. CDR3: CASSFTSGGGALSDTQYF. CDR3 in DNA: TGTGCCAGCAGCTTCACTAGCGGGGGAGGCGCATTATCAGATACGCAGTATTTT.